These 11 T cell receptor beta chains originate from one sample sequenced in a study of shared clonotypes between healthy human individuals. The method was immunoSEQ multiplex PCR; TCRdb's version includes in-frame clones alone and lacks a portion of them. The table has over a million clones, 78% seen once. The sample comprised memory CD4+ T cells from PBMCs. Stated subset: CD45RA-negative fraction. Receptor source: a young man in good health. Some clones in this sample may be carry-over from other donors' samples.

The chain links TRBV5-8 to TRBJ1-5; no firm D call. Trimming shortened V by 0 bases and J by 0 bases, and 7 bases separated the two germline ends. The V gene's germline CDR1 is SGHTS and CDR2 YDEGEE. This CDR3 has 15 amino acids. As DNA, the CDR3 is TGTGCCAGCAGCTTGGGGACCCTTAGCAATCAGCCCCAGCATTTT. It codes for CASSLGTLSNQPQHF.

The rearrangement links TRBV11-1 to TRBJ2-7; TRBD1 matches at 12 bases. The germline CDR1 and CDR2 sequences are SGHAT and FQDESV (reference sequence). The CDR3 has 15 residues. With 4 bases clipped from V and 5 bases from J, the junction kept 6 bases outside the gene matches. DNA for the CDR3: TGTGCCAGCAGCTATACCGGGACAGGGGGCCACGAGCAGTACTTC. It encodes CASSYTGTGGHEQYF.

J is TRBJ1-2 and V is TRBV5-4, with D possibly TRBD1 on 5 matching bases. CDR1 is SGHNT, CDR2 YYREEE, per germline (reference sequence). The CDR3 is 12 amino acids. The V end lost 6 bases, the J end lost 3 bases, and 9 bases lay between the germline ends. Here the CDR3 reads CASMGDDYGYTF. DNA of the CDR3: TGTGCCAGCATGGGGGACGACTATGGCTACACCTTC.

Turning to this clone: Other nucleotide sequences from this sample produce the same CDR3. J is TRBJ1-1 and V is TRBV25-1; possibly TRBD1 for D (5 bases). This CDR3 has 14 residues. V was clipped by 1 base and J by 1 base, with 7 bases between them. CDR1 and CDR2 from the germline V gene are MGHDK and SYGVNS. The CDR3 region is CASSESGENTEAFF. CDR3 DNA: TGTGCCAGCAGTGAATCGGGGGAGAACACTGAAGCTTTCTTT.

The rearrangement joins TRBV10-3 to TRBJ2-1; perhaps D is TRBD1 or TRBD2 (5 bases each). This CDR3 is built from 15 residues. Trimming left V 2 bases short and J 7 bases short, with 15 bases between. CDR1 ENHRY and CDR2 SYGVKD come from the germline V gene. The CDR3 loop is CAISEVGPRENEQFF. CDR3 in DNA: TGTGCCATCAGTGAGGTGGGGCCTAGGGAGAATGAGCAGTTCTTC.

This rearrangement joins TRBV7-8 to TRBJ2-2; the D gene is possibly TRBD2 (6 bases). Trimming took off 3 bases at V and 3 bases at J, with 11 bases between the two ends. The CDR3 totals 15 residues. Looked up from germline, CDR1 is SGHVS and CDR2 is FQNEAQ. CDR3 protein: CASSLVIADTGELFF. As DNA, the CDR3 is TGTGCCAGCAGCTTGGTTATAGCGGACACCGGGGAGCTGTTTTTT.

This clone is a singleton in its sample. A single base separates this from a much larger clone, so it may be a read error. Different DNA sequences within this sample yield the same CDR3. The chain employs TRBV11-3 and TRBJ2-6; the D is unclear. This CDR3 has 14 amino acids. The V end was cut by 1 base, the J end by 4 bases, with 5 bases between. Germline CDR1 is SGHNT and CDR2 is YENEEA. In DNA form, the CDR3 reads TGTGCCAGCAGCTTAGGGCGCGGGGCCAACGTCCTGACTTTC. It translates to CASSLGRGANVLTF.

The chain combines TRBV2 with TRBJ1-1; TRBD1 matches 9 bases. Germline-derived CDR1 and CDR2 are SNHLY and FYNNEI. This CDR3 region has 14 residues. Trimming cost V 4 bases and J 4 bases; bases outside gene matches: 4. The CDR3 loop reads CASSGDREVTEAFF. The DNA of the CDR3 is TGTGCCAGCAGTGGGGACAGGGAGGTCACTGAAGCTTTCTTT.

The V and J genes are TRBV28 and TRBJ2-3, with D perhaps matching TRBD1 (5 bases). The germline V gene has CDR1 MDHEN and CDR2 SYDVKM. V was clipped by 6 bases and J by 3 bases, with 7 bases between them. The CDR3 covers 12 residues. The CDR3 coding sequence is TGTGCCAGCAGGACAGTGACAGATACGCAGTATTTT. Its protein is CASRTVTDTQYF.

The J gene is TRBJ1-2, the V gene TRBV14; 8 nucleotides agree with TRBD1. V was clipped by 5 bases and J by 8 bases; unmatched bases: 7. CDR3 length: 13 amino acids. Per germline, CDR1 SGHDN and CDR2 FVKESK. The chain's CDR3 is CASSAGGAGGYTF. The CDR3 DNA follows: TGTGCCAGCAGCGCAGGGGGCGCGGGCGGCTACACCTTC. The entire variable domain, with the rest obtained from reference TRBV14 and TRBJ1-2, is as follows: EAGVTQFPSHSVIEKGQTVTLRCDPISGHDNLYWYRRVMGKEIKFLLHFVKESKQDESGMPNNRFLAERTGGTYSTLKVQPAELEDSGVYFCASSAGGAGGYTFGSGTRLTVV.

This CDR3 reads CAILEVPGQPSYGYTF. CDR3 DNA sequence: TGTGCCATCCTAGAAGTACCGGGACAGCCCTCCTATGGCTACACCTTC. This chain uses TRBV10-3 with TRBJ1-2; the match to TRBD1 covers 7 bases. V lost 8 bases, J lost 4 bases, and 16 bases stayed unmatched. CDR1 and CDR2 from the germline V gene are ENHRY and SYGVKD. The CDR3 is 16 residues long.